This entry describes one T cell receptor (beta chain). The target antigen is unknown. V lost 0 bases to trimming and J lost 1 base, with 17 bases between them. There are 18 residues in the CDR3. Germline V CDR1 and CDR2: SGHNT, YYREEE (reference sequence). This specimen belongs to a study of T cell repertoires in cytomegalovirus infection. About the research overall: Indicated by public TCR beta signatures were CMV infection and matching HLA type. Points from the study as a whole: The ex vivo response showed dominance by HLA-C-restricted CMV-specific TCR beta clonotypes. Cumulative public TCR beta family frequency identified CMV carriers with the relevant HLA.

In TCRdb, the reads were re-called with MiXCR into one record per CDR3 protein. The sample holds roughly 500,000 distinct CDR3 sequences, 16% seen once. The chain has TRBV5-4 and TRBJ2-1; D may correspond to TRBD1 or TRBD2 (7 bases each). The clonotype originates from a human donor in good health (CMV status not recorded). Some clones in this sample may be carry-over from other donors' samples. Sequenced sample: CD8+ T cells from PBMCs. In nucleotides, the CDR3 is TGTGCCAGCAGCTTGGGGGCAGGGGGGGGGGTATCCTACAATGAGCAGTTCTTC. Residues: CASSLGAGGGVSYNEQFF.